A single sample is the source of the 17 T cell receptor beta chains below, sequenced in a study of cytotoxic CD8 clonotypes in ibrutinib-treated CLL. Only in-frame clones appear in the TCRdb table, and some are missing; sequencing was by immunoSEQ multiplex PCR. The sample has about 97,000 clones, roughly three quarters seen once. Material: PBMCs, obtained after 24 months of ibrutinib treatment. The receptor source for this set is a human donor with chronic lymphocytic leukemia.

This chain connects TRBV21-1 to TRBJ1-5. TRBV21-1 corresponds to a pseudogene. There are 17 residues in the CDR3. DNA for the CDR3: TGTGCCAGCAGCGTCAAAGGGGGAGGGGGTAACTATCAGCCCCAGCATTTT. This encodes CASSVKGGGGNYQPQHF.

V usage is TRBV9 and J usage is TRBJ2-5; 7 bases are a match to TRBD2. This CDR3 contains 15 residues. Germline V CDR1 and CDR2: SGDLS, YYNGEE. Trimming took 4 bases from V and 3 from J; bases not matched to a gene: 9. In nucleotides, the CDR3 is TGTGCCAGCAGCCCGTATCCTAGCGGAGAAGAGACCCAGTACTTC. This codes for CASSPYPSGEETQYF.

V and J are TRBV2 and TRBJ1-2, with unresolved D. CDR1 is SNHLY, CDR2 FYNNEI, per germline. V was shortened by 4 bases and J by 2 bases, with 5 bases between the two germline ends. The length of the CDR3 is 12 residues. The CDR3 region is CASSAKNYGYTF. As DNA, the CDR3 is TGTGCCAGCAGTGCCAAGAACTATGGCTACACCTTC.

This clone was detected a few times. This chain connects TRBV29-1 to TRBJ2-6; D is unclear. Per the germline V gene, CDR1 is SQVTM and CDR2 is ANQGSEA. Trimming removed 1 base from V and 0 bases from J, with 4 bases in between. The length of the CDR3 is 14 residues. DNA of the CDR3: TGCAGCGTTGAAGGGGACTCTGGGGCCAACGTCCTGACTTTC. It translates to CSVEGDSGANVLTF.

CDR3 sequence (DNA): TGTGCCAGCAGCAAGGCCGGGACAGACAATCAGCCCCAGCATTTT. It is translated as CASSKAGTDNQPQHF. The V gene is TRBV7-9, the J gene TRBJ1-5, with 7 positions matching TRBD1. The CDR3 is 15 amino acids. CDR1 SEHNR and CDR2 FQNEAQ come from the germline V gene (reference sequence). The junction had 7 bases not matched to a gene; V was cut back by 5 bases and J by 3 bases.

This clone has just a few counts. The rearrangement uses TRBV28 and TRBJ2-7; 11 bases line up with TRBD1. CDR3 length equals 15 residues. Germline CDR1 and CDR2: MDHEN and SYDVKM. Germline trimming cut 4 bases from V and 3 bases from J; bases unmatched to any gene: 5. In DNA form, the CDR3 reads TGTGCCAGCAGTTGGGGACAGGGGGTGTTCTACGAGCAGTACTTC. Residues: CASSWGQGVFYEQYF.

The chain combines TRBV4-1 with TRBJ2-3, with D tentatively TRBD2 (6 bases). The germline V and J ends were trimmed by 1 base and 2 bases, with 10 bases remaining between them. Germline V gene lookup returns CDR1 MGHRA and CDR2 YSYEKL. This CDR3 has 15 amino acids. The CDR3 loop is CASSQARLVTDTQYF. DNA for the CDR3: TGCGCCAGCAGCCAAGCCCGACTAGTCACAGATACGCAGTATTTT.

V gene TRBV5-4 combines with J gene TRBJ2-3; 7 bases fit TRBD2. Trimming took 4 bases from V and 2 from J; bases not matched to a gene: 10. Germline V gene data show CDR1 as SGHNT and CDR2 as YYREEE (reference sequence). The CDR3 has 16 residues. The CDR3, as DNA: TGTGCCAGCAGCCTATTTATGGGAGGGCCCACAGATACGCAGTATTTT. Encoded protein: CASSLFMGGPTDTQYF.

This chain uses TRBV5-1 with TRBJ2-1; unclear D gene. Trimming took off 1 base at V and 0 bases at J, with 8 bases between the two ends. Per the germline V gene, CDR1 is SGHRS and CDR2 is YFSETQ. This CDR3 comprises 15 residues. The CDR3 DNA reads as TGCGCCAGCAGCTTGAGGCGCGTCTCCTACAATGAGCAGTTCTTC. Translating gives CASSLRRVSYNEQFF.

The CDR3 DNA reads as TGCGCCAGCAGCACCCCCGGGACTAGCGGAACAGATACGCAGTATTTT. It is translated as CASSTPGTSGTDTQYF. This sequence joins TRBV5-1 and TRBJ2-3; 11 nucleotides agree with TRBD2. The CDR3 extends over 16 amino acids. Germline lookup yields CDR1 SGHRS and CDR2 YFSETQ. Trimming at V came to 4 bases and at J to 3 bases, leaving 7 bases not matched to a gene.

The V and J genes are TRBV7-2 and TRBJ1-4, with no clear D. Germline CDR1 is SGHTA and CDR2 is FQGNSA. Trimming took 5 bases from V and 4 from J, leaving 14 bases between them. CDR3 size: 15 residues. CDR3 sequence (DNA): TGTGCCAGCAGCGGCCAAGGAACAATTAATGAAAAACTGTTTTTT. Protein: CASSGQGTINEKLFF.

This clone was counted only a few times. The CDR3 DNA reads TGTGCCAGCATATCAGGGACGAACACTGAAGCTTTCTTT. This codes for CASISGTNTEAFF. This sequence joins TRBV7-6 and TRBJ1-1; D might be TRBD1 (5 bases). V gave up 7 bases and J gave up 1 base, with 10 bases separating them. In germline, CDR1 is SGHVS, CDR2 FNYEAQ. This CDR3 is built from 13 residues.

This chain uses TRBV9 with TRBJ2-7; tentatively, D is TRBD1 (6 bases). The CDR3 loop spans 15 amino acids. The germline V and J ends were trimmed by 0 bases and 0 bases, with 10 bases remaining between them. Germline values: CDR1 SGDLS, CDR2 YYNGEE. This CDR3 is CASSVGGQSSYEQYF. CDR3 sequence (DNA): TGTGCCAGCAGCGTAGGGGGACAAAGCTCCTACGAGCAGTACTTC.

The sample holds one count of this clone. The rearrangement links TRBV21-1 to TRBJ1-5; TRBD1 is taken as the D call from the table, unchecked against the DNA. TRBV21-1 is a recognized pseudogene. The CDR3 totals 17 residues. In nucleotides, the CDR3 is TGTGCCAGCAGCAAACCGGGACACTCAGGTAGCAATCAGCCCCAGCATTTT. Translating gives CASSKPGHSGSNQPQHF.

The chain recombines TRBV11-3 with TRBJ2-1, with 9 bases lining up with TRBD2. CDR3 length: 18 amino acids. V lost 2 bases and J lost 0; bases outside the gene matches: 8. Germline loops: CDR1 SGHNT, CDR2 YENEEA. In DNA, the CDR3 is TGTGCCAGCAGCTTACGGGAGTATAGCGGGGGCTCCTACAATGAGCAGTTCTTC. Translated: CASSLREYSGGSYNEQFF. Based on the CDR3 plus reference TRBV11-3 and TRBJ2-1, the full variable domain is EAGVVQSPRYKIIEKKQPVAFWCNPISGHNTLYWYLQNLGQGPELLIRYENEEAVDDSQLPKDRFSAERLKGVDSTLKIQPAELGDSAVYLCASSLREYSGGSYNEQFFGPGTRLTVL.

This chain links TRBV10-2 with TRBJ2-7, with D uncertain. Trimming took off 6 bases at V and 4 bases at J, with 10 bases between the two ends. Germline CDR1 reads WSHSY; CDR2 reads SAAADI. The CDR3 has 12 amino acids. CDR3 in amino acids: CASSSSQYEQYF. CDR3 coding DNA: TGCGCCAGCAGCTCTTCACAGTACGAGCAGTACTTC.

Comments on this clone: A much larger clone lies a single base off, so this may be a read error. The V call is TRBV27, the J call TRBJ2-7; tentatively, D is TRBD1 or TRBD2 (7 bases each). The germline gives CDR1 MNHEY, CDR2 SMNVEV (reference sequence). The CDR3 is 12 residues long. Deletions cut 7 bases from V and 9 bases from J, with 16 bases between. CDR3: CASKGAGAGQYF. As DNA, the CDR3 is TGTGCCAGCAAGGGGGCGGGAGCTGGGCAGTACTTC.